A selection of T cell receptor beta chains follows, all from one sample in a study of T cell repertoires in cytomegalovirus infection. TCRdb processed the reads anew with MiXCR; each CDR3 protein has one entry. The data show about 310,000 distinct CDR3 sequences, 17% seen once. Sequenced material: PBMCs. These receptors were obtained from a human donor in good health (CMV status not recorded). Some clones in this sample may be carry-over from other donors' samples. Both conserved end residues are part of each CDR3. A D gene is named only where the DNA matches it firmly. Clone size is not always given. Where it is, it says once, few, many or a class for expanded clones.

>TRBV12-3/TRBV12-4|many|TRBJ1-5|TRBD1
CASSLGTGGSGEPQHF
TGTGCCAGCAGTTTGGGGACAGGGGGATCGGGCGAGCCCCAGCATTTT
>TRBV6-5|many|TRBJ1-6|-
CASSERQGFSPLHF
TGTGCCAGCTCAGAACGGCAGGGGTTTTCACCCCTCCACTTT
>TRBV7-9|many|TRBJ1-1|-
CASSLLLGTNTEAFF
TGTGCCAGCAGCTTACTTCTGGGCACTAACACTGAAGCTTTCTTT
>TRBV6-6|many|TRBJ1-1|TRBD1
CASSYGTGAVVFF
TGTGCCAGCAGTTACGGGACAGGGGCTGTGGTTTTCTTT
>TRBV5-1|few|TRBJ2-3|TRBD2
CASSFGLVTDTQYF
TGCGCCAGCAGCTTTGGACTAGTAACAGATACGCAGTATTTT
>TRBV20-1|-|TRBJ2-3|-
CSARVGGGSTDTQYF
TGCAGTGCTAGAGTGGGGGGCGGATCCACAGATACGCAGTATTTT
>TRBV5-5|many|TRBJ1-1|-
CASSLGGYEAFF
TGTGCCAGCAGCTTGGGCGGTTATGAAGCTTTCTTT
>TRBV6-1|many|TRBJ2-7|-
CASSEAGRAYEQYF
TGTGCCAGCAGTGAAGCGGGCAGGGCCTACGAGCAGTACTTC
>TRBV7-2|medium-sized|TRBJ1-1|TRBD1
CASSLKGQGVPILRNTEAFF
TGTGCCAGCAGCCTTAAGGGACAGGGTGTTCCTATTTTACGGAACACTGAAGCTTTCTTT
>TRBV7-3|many|TRBJ2-1|TRBD1
CASGAPGTGHNEQFF
TGTGCCAGCGGGGCCCCCGGGACAGGTCACAATGAGCAGTTCTTC
>TRBV12-3/TRBV12-4|many|TRBJ2-4|-
CASSSNGNIQYF
TGTGCCAGCAGTTCTAACGGAAACATTCAGTACTTC
>TRBV7-9|few|TRBJ2-3|TRBD2
CASRSPGLAFRSTSTDTQYF
TGTGCCAGCAGATCCCCGGGACTAGCGTTTCGTTCGACGAGCACAGATACGCAGTATTTT
>TRBV6-2/TRBV6-3|few|TRBJ1-2|-
CASSYGGLPNYGYTF
TGTGCCAGCAGTTACGGTGGTCTCCCCAACTATGGCTACACCTTC
>TRBV12-3/TRBV12-4|-|TRBJ1-4|-
CASTLLQRGEKLFF
TGTGCCAGCACCCTTCTGCAGCGAGGGGAAAAACTGTTTTTT
>TRBV20-1|many|TRBJ2-7|TRBD1
CSARTGGAYEQYF
TGCAGTGCAAGGACAGGGGGCGCCTACGAGCAGTACTTC
>TRBV7-2|many|TRBJ2-1|TRBD2
CASSVSGTSGAHEQFF
TGTGCCAGCAGCGTCTCCGGGACTAGCGGGGCTCATGAGCAGTTCTTC
>TRBV2|-|TRBJ2-7|-
CASSEGGGETQQYF
TGTGCCAGCAGTGAAGGCGGCGGGGAAACGCAGCAGTACTTC
>TRBV7-9|few|TRBJ2-5|-
CASSFGWGNPDRPQETQYF
TGTGCCAGCAGCTTTGGTTGGGGGAATCCGGACAGACCACAAGAGACCCAGTACTTC
>TRBV5-1|few|TRBJ2-3|-
CASSFGGMGADTQYF
TGCGCCAGCAGCTTTGGAGGAATGGGGGCAGATACGCAGTATTTT
>TRBV19|-|TRBJ2-3|TRBD1
CATSRTGGQDTQYF
TGTGCCACCTCCAGGACAGGGGGCCAAGATACGCAGTATTTT
>TRBV5-4|-|TRBJ2-3|-
CASSPRTQSTDTQYF
TGTGCCAGCAGCCCCAGGACACAGAGCACAGATACGCAGTATTTT
>TRBV20-1|many|TRBJ2-5|TRBD2
CSALSSGGAWETQYF
TGCAGTGCTCTTTCGAGCGGGGGAGCCTGGGAGACCCAGTACTTC
>TRBV7-2|many|TRBJ2-5|TRBD2
CASKRGPSQETQYF
TGTGCCAGCAAGCGGGGGCCTTCTCAAGAGACCCAGTACTTC
>TRBV7-2|many|TRBJ2-7|-
CASSPLQQSSYEQYF
TGTGCCAGCAGCCCCCTCCAGCAGAGCTCCTACGAGCAGTACTTC
>TRBV28|many|TRBJ2-7|-
CASSLNGPYEQYF
TGTGCCAGCAGTTTGAATGGCCCCTACGAGCAGTACTTC
>TRBV5-3|few|TRBJ2-4|-
CASSFLGENIQYF
TGTGCCAGCAGCTTCCTTGGAGAAAACATTCAGTACTTC
>TRBV28|few|TRBJ1-6|TRBD1
CASSDTGDASPLHF
TGTGCCAGCAGTGACACAGGGGACGCTTCACCCCTCCACTTT
>TRBV10-3|few|TRBJ1-1|-
CAISESRTENTEAFF
TGTGCCATCAGTGAGTCGAGGACAGAGAACACTGAAGCTTTCTTT
>TRBV23-1|-|TRBJ2-7|-
CASTPNRERYEQYF
TGCGCCAGCACCCCGAACAGGGAAAGGTACGAGCAGTACTTC
>TRBV27|few|TRBJ2-7|-
CASVQSSYEQYF
TGTGCCAGCGTGCAGAGCTCCTACGAGCAGTACTTC
>TRBV7-2|many|TRBJ1-5|TRBD1
CASRTGTGVNQPQHF
TGTGCCAGCAGAACCGGGACAGGGGTCAATCAGCCCCAGCATTTT
>TRBV15|-|TRBJ1-2|-
CATSRDLVRSNYGYTF
TGTGCCACCAGCAGAGATCTGGTGCGATCTAACTATGGCTACACCTTC
>TRBV10-3|many|TRBJ1-5|TRBD1
CAISDQIDRARPQHF
TGTGCCATCAGTGACCAAATCGACAGGGCAAGGCCCCAGCATTTT
>TRBV6-6|-|TRBJ2-7|TRBD1
CASSGLWDRYYEQYF
TGTGCCAGCAGTGGACTTTGGGACAGGTACTACGAGCAGTACTTC
>TRBV12-3/TRBV12-4|-|TRBJ1-5|-
CASSQVYHSNQPQHF
TGTGCCAGCAGTCAAGTTTACCATAGCAATCAGCCCCAGCATTTT
>TRBV6-1|many|TRBJ2-6|-
CASSHGVYSGANVLTF
TGTGCCAGCAGTCACGGAGTCTACTCTGGGGCCAACGTCCTGACTTTC
>TRBV2|many|TRBJ2-2|-
CASSDGFYGTGELFF
TGTGCCAGCAGCGATGGGTTCTACGGGACCGGGGAGCTGTTTTTT